These T cell receptor beta chains were read from a single sample in a study of T cell responses to AZD1222 COVID-19 vaccine. Repertoires were generated with immunoSEQ multiplex PCR, while TCRdb's copy carries only in-frame clones and drops some. The profile shows about 130,000 clones, more than 75% of them singletons. The specimen comprised peripheral blood, sampled on day 0 of AZD1222 vaccination. The receptors come from an adult in good health. The conserved cysteine and the conserved F or W are not part of the CDR3 here. The order of the fields is clone size, D gene, J gene, CDR3 length, V gene, CDR3 protein. D genes are given only for firm matches. Expanded clones are given a class, and other clones once, few, many or no size at all.

NA	NA	TRBJ2-1	10	TRBV5-1	ASSGEGVEQF
NA	TRBD1	TRBJ1-1	11	TRBV29-1	SSRTGMNTEAF
NA	NA	TRBJ2-1	13	TRBV10-3	AISDAETAYNEQF
NA	NA	TRBJ2-2	13	TRBV5-4	ASSLVPRATGELF
NA	TRBD1	TRBJ2-2	13	TRBV10-1	ASRTDRGNTGELF
once	NA	TRBJ2-5	10	TRBV6-6	ASKTGRETQY
few	NA	TRBJ1-3	12	TRBV11-2	ASSGGVAGNTIY
NA	NA	TRBJ2-7	12	TRBV18	ASSPRAQSYEQY
NA	NA	TRBJ1-4	13	TRBV18	ASSPPGRVSEKLF
NA	NA	TRBJ2-2	11	TRBV24-1	ATSDKGTGELF
NA	NA	TRBJ2-7	9	TRBV28	ASSLGGEQY
NA	TRBD2	TRBJ2-1	15	TRBV9	ASSVAPGTSGDNEQF
NA	TRBD2	TRBJ2-1	13	TRBV4-3	ASSQAWREGNEQF
NA	TRBD1	TRBJ1-2	12	TRBV27	ASRTETGIYGYT
once	NA	TRBJ1-5	13	TRBV19	ASSINGVSNQPQH
once	TRBD1	TRBJ2-3	13	TRBV7-3	ASSSWGTGEDTQY
NA	TRBD1	TRBJ1-2	12	TRBV28	ASSLRQGYYGYT
NA	TRBD1	TRBJ1-4	12	TRBV27	ASTRQGAGEKLF
NA	TRBD1	TRBJ2-2	15	TRBV5-4	ASTSHVGTANTGELF
NA	TRBD1	TRBJ1-1	12	TRBV5-6	ASRSGGGNTEAF
NA	TRBD1	TRBJ1-1	12	TRBV18	ASSPGTGGTEAF
NA	NA	TRBJ2-5	13	TRBV28	ASSLWTEGQETQY
NA	TRBD1	TRBJ2-7	12	TRBV27	ASSRQGSGNEQY
NA	TRBD2	TRBJ2-1	14	TRBV18	ASSPTPGGPGNEQF
once	NA	TRBJ2-5	13	TRBV7-3	ASSPNREGWETQY
NA	TRBD1	TRBJ1-2	12	TRBV2	ATKGQGAHYGYT
NA	NA	TRBJ1-1	11	TRBV18	ASSSFRDTEAF
NA	NA	TRBJ2-3	10	TRBV29-1	SDAAGTDTQY
NA	NA	TRBJ1-6	13	TRBV27	ASSARDGWNSPLH
NA	TRBD1	TRBJ1-6	12	TRBV7-2	ASSSPGQNSPLH
NA	TRBD1	TRBJ1-1	10	TRBV30	AWGTGPPEAF
NA	TRBD2	TRBJ2-7	12	TRBV10-3	AISGTSPRYEQY
NA	NA	TRBJ1-1	12	TRBV2	ASIGGVVNTEAF
once	NA	TRBJ2-5	14	TRBV19	ASSIVGAEDAETQY
once	NA	TRBJ2-2	12	TRBV30	AWSSAGNTGELF
NA	TRBD1	TRBJ1-5	13	TRBV18	ASSPGTGGNQPQH
NA	NA	TRBJ1-1	11	TRBV5-6	ASSLAGPGEAF
once	NA	TRBJ2-1	8	TRBV15	ATTGLGQF
NA	NA	TRBJ2-2	13	TRBV9	ASSARVGNTGELF
NA	TRBD1	TRBJ2-3	11	TRBV7-9	ASGQGSTDTQY
NA	TRBD2	TRBJ2-7	10	TRBV29-1	SVASGPYEQY
NA	NA	TRBJ2-1	11	TRBV7-9	ASSRQGGNEQF
NA	NA	TRBJ1-5	15	TRBV19	ASSIGPGESGNQPQH